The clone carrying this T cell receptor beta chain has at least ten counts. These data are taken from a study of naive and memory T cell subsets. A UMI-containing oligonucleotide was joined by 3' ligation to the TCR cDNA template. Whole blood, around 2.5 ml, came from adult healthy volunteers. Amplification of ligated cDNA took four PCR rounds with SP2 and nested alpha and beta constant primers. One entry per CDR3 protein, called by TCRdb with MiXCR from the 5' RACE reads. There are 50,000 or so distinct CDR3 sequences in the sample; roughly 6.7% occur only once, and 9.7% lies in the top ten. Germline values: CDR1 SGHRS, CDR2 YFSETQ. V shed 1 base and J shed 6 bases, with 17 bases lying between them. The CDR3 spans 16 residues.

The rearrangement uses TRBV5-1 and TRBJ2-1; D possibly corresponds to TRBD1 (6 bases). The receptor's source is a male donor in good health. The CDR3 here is CASSLYGTILPNEQFF. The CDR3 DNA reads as TGCGCCAGCAGCTTGTATGGGACAATCCTTCCCAATGAGCAGTTCTTC.